A selection of T cell receptor beta chains follows, all from one sample in a study of monozygotic twins with inflammatory bowel disease. TCRdb re-called the 5' RACE reads, yielding one record per CDR3 amino acid sequence without DNA. The sample holds 150,000 to 200,000 distinct CDR3 sequences. The sequenced sample was blood. These receptors were collected from a human donor with ulcerative colitis or Crohn's disease, or a healthy co-twin of an affected twin (not recorded which). CDR3s include the opening cysteine and the closing phenylalanine or tryptophan.

length: 15; V: TRBV15; J: TRBJ2-2; CDR3: CATSRDRVDTGELFF
length: 14; V: TRBV5-1; J: TRBJ1-3; CDR3: CASSSRDGGNTIYF
length: 19; V: TRBV19; J: TRBJ2-4; CDR3: CASSSQYRDYTATLNIQYF
length: 17; V: TRBV28; J: TRBJ1-5; CDR3: CASSTDRRSQGVQPQHF
length: 14; V: TRBV28; J: TRBJ1-2; CDR3: CASSLSTGLYGYTF
length: 12; V: TRBV25-1; J: TRBJ2-1; CDR3: CASRGEGNEQFF
length: 13; V: TRBV3-1; J: TRBJ1-1; CDR3: CASSPRGLTEAFF
length: 15; V: TRBV20-1; J: TRBJ2-7; CDR3: CSANGLAESSYEQYF
length: 16; V: TRBV5-1; J: TRBJ2-3; CDR3: CASSFARDRGTDTQYF
length: 16; V: TRBV11-2; J: TRBJ2-7; CDR3: CASSRTGQGGSYEQYF
length: 14; V: TRBV10-3; J: TRBJ1-5; CDR3: CAISESSSNQPQHF
length: 14; V: TRBV20-1; J: TRBJ2-7; CDR3: CSARDGREGYEQYF
length: 13; V: TRBV5-1; J: TRBJ2-7; CDR3: CASSGDLRGEQYF
length: 15; V: TRBV11-3; J: TRBJ2-5; CDR3: CASSRGGGDQETQYF
length: 15; V: TRBV7-8; J: TRBJ2-1; CDR3: CASSLSRGRYNEQFF
length: 16; V: TRBV12-3/TRBV12-4; J: TRBJ2-3; CDR3: CASSHGTSGGGDTQYF
length: 13; V: TRBV5-1; J: TRBJ2-7; CDR3: CASSMDRNYEQYF
length: 13; V: TRBV20-1; J: TRBJ2-5; CDR3: CSARPAGVETQYF
length: 15; V: TRBV25-1; J: TRBJ2-2; CDR3: CASSRGTGSTGELFF
length: 14; V: TRBV6-4; J: TRBJ2-5; CDR3: CASSETPEQETQYF
length: 15; V: TRBV4-1; J: TRBJ1-1; CDR3: CASSRQGGMNTEAFF
length: 14; V: TRBV7-3; J: TRBJ2-2; CDR3: CASSLKVNTGELFF
length: 16; V: TRBV7-6; J: TRBJ2-1; CDR3: CASSWTFRQSYNEQFF
length: 14; V: TRBV20-1; J: TRBJ2-1; CDR3: CSADRDRPYNEQFF
length: 15; V: TRBV5-5; J: TRBJ1-5; CDR3: CASSGTEYSNQPQHF
length: 14; V: TRBV7-9; J: TRBJ2-7; CDR3: CASSLGSRAHEQYF
length: 15; V: TRBV5-1; J: TRBJ2-7; CDR3: CASSLTSGADYEQYF
length: 15; V: TRBV7-9; J: TRBJ2-7; CDR3: CASSFGSGLSYEQYF
length: 15; V: TRBV7-3; J: TRBJ2-7; CDR3: CASSRSSSGSYEQYF
length: 19; V: TRBV3-1; J: TRBJ2-1; CDR3: CASSQDRIAGGPSDNEQFF
length: 16; V: TRBV28; J: TRBJ1-1; CDR3: CASRSLGTPMNTEAFF
length: 14; V: TRBV28; J: TRBJ1-5; CDR3: CASSGNGPGGPQHF
length: 14; V: TRBV3-1; J: TRBJ2-7; CDR3: CASSQAAGLGEQYF
length: 13; V: TRBV5-1; J: TRBJ2-7; CDR3: CASRQGPDYEQYF
length: 15; V: TRBV7-3; J: TRBJ2-2; CDR3: CASSPPFANTGELFF
length: 15; V: TRBV7-2; J: TRBJ2-3; CDR3: CASSLGRGLTDTQYF
length: 15; V: TRBV3-1; J: TRBJ2-1; CDR3: CASSRGLAGGGEQFF